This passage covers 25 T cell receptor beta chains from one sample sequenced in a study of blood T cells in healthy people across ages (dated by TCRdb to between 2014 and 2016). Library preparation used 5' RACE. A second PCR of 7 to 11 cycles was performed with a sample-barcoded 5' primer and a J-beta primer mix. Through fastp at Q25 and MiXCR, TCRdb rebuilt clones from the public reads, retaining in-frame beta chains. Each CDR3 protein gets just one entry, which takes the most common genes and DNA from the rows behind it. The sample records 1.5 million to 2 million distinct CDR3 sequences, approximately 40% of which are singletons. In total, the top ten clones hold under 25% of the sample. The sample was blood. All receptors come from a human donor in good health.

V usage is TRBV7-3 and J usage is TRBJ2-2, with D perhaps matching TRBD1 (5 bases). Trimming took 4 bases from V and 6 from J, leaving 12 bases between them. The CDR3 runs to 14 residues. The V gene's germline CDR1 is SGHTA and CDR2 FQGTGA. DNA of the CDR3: TGTGCCAGCAGCTCCAGGGTCGTCGCCGGGGAGCTGTTTTTT. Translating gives CASSSRVVAGELFF.

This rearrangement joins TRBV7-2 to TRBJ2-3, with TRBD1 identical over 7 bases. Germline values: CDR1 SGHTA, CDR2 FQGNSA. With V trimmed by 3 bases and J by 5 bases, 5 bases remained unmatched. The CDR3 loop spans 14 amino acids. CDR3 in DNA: TGTGCCAGCAGCTTCTACAGGGGAATAGATACGCAGTATTTT. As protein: CASSFYRGIDTQYF.

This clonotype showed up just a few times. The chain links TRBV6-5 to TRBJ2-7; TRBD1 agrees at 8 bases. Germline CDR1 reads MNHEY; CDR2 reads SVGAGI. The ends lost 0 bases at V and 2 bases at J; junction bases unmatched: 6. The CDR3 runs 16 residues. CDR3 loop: CASSYSGQGITYEQYF. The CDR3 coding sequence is TGTGCCAGCAGTTACTCCGGACAGGGCATCACCTACGAGCAGTACTTC.

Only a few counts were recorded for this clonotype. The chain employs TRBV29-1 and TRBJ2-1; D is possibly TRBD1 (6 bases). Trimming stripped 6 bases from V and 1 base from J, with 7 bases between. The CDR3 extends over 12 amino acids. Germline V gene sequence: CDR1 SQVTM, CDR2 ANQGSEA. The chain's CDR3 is CSVGQSYNEQFF. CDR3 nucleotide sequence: TGCAGCGTCGGACAGTCCTACAATGAGCAGTTCTTC.

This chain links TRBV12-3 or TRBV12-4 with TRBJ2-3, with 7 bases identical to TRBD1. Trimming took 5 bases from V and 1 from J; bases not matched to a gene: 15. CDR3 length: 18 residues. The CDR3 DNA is TGTGCCAGCAGTCCACTCCCCCCCACGACAGGGCGCACAGATACGCAGTATTTT. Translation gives CASSPLPPTTGRTDTQYF.

In DNA form, the CDR3 reads TGTGCCAGCAGCATACAAAAAGCCTACGAGCAGTACTTC. Translated, it gives CASSIQKAYEQYF. The V gene is TRBV7-2, the J gene TRBJ2-7, with D uncertain. The germline V gene has CDR1 SGHTA and CDR2 FQGNSA. The CDR3 sequence is 13 residues long. The ends were cut back, 5 bases at V and 2 bases at J, with 10 bases in the middle. The full variable domain, completed using reference TRBV7-2 and TRBJ2-7, is GAGVSQSPSNKVTEKGKDVELRCDPISGHTALYWYRQSLGQGLEFLIYFQGNSAPDKSGLPSDRFSAERTGGSVSTLTIQRTQQEDSAVYLCASSIQKAYEQYFGPGTRLTVT.

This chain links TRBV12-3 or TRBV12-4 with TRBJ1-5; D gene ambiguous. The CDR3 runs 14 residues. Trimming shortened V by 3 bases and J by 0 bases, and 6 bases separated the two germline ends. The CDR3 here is CASSFGYSNQPQHF. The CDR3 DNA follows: TGTGCCAGCAGTTTTGGATATAGCAATCAGCCCCAGCATTTT.

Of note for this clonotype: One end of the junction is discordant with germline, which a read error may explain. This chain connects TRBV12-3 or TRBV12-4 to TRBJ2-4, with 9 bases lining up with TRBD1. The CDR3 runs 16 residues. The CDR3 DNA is TGTACCAGCAGGGGACAGGGTGATATCGCCAAAAACATTCAGTACTTC. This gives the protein CTSRGQGDIAKNIQYF.

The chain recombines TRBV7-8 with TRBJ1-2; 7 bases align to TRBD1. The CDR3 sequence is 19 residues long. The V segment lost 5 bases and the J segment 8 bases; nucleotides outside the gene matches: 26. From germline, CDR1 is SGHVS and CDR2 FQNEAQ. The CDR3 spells CASSPRYGGPRTGQKGYTF. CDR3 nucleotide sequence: TGTGCCAGCAGCCCACGTTATGGAGGACCTCGGACAGGTCAAAAGGGCTACACCTTC.

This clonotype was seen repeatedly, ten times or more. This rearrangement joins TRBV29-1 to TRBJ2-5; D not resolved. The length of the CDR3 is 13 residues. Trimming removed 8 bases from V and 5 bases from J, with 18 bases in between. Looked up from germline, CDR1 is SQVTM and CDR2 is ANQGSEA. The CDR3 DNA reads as TGCAGCACACGACTTTCCGATGGGGAGACCCAGTACTTC. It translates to CSTRLSDGETQYF.

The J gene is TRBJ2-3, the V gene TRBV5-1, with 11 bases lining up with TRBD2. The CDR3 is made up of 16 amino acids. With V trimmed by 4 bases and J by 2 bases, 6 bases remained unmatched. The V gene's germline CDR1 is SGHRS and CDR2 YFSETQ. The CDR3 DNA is TGCGCCAGCAGCCTCATTAGCGGGGGGGACACAGATACGCAGTATTTT. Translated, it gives CASSLISGGDTDTQYF. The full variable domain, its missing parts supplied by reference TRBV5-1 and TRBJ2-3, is KAGVTQTPRYLIKTRGQQVTLSCSPISGHRSVSWYQQTPGQGLQFLFEYFSETQRNKGNFPGRFSGRQFSNSRSEMNVSTLELGDSALYLCASSLISGGDTDTQYFGPGTRLTVL.

The CDR3 protein is CASSFGQGRRDYGYTF. In DNA form, the CDR3 reads TGCGCCAGCAGCTTCGGACAGGGCCGCAGGGACTATGGCTACACCTTC. This chain connects TRBV5-1 to TRBJ1-2; 8 positions agree with TRBD1. CDR1 is SGHRS and CDR2 is YFSETQ in the germline V gene. The CDR3 loop spans 16 amino acids. V shed 2 bases, J shed 3 bases, and the junction held 9 bases outside the gene matches.

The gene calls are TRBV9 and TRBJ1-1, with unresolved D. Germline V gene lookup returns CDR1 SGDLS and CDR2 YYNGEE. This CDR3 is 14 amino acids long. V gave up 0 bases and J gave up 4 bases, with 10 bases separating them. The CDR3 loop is CASSVDGSLTEAFF. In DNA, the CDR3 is TGTGCCAGCAGCGTAGACGGCAGCCTCACTGAAGCTTTCTTT.

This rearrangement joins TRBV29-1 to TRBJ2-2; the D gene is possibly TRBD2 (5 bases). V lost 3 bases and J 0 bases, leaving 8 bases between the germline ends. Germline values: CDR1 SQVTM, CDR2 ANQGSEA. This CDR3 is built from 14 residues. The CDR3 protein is CSVDDGTNTGELFF. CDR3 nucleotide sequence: TGCAGCGTTGACGACGGGACGAACACCGGGGAGCTGTTTTTT.

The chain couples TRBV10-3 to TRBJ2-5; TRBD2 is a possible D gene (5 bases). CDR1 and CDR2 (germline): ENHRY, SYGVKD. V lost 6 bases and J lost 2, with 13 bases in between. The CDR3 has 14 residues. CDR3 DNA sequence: TGTGCCATCAGAGAAGCCGGGAAGCAAGAGACCCAGTACTTC. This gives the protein CAIREAGKQETQYF.

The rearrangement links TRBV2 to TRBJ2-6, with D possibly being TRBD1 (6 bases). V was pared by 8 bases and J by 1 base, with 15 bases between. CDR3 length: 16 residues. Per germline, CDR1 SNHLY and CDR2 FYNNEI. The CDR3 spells CASAGQIVSGANVLTF. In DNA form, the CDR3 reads TGTGCCAGCGCAGGACAGATAGTGTCTGGGGCCAACGTCCTGACTTTC.

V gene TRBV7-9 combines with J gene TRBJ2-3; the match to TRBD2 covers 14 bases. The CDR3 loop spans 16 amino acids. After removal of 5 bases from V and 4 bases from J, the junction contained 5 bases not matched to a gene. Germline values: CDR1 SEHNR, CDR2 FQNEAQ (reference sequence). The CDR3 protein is CASSRGLAGGPDTQYF. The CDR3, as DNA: TGTGCCAGCAGCCGCGGACTAGCGGGGGGACCAGATACGCAGTATTTT.

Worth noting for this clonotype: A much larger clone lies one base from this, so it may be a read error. CDR3 sequence reads: CSARGTGRQTQYF. CDR3 coding DNA: TGCAGTGCTAGAGGGACAGGGAGGCAGACCCAGTACTTC. The chain couples TRBV20-1 to TRBJ2-7, with 8 bases aligning to TRBD1. TRBJ2-5 explains the end of the DNA better; the J call may be wrong. Germline CDR1 is DFQATT and CDR2 is SNEGSKA (reference sequence). This CDR3 region has 13 residues.

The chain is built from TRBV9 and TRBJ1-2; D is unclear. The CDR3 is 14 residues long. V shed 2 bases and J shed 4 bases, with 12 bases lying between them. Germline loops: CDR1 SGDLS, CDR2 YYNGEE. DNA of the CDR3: TGTGCCAGCAGCGTCACATCTCTGTCCTATGGCTACACCTTC. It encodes CASSVTSLSYGYTF.

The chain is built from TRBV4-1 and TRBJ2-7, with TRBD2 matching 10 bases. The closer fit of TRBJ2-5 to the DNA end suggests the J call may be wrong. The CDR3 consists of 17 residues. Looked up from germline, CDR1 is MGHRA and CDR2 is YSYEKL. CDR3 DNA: TGCGCCAGCAGCCAAAGAAGAACTAGCGGGGTAGGAGAGACCCAGTACTTC. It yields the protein CASSQRRTSGVGETQYF.

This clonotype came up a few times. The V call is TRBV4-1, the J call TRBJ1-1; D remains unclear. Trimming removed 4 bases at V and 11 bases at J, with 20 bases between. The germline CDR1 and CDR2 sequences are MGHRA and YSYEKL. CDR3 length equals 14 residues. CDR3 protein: CASSRRWTEGLAFF. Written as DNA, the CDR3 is TGCGCCAGCAGCCGAAGATGGACGGAGGGATTGGCTTTCTTT.

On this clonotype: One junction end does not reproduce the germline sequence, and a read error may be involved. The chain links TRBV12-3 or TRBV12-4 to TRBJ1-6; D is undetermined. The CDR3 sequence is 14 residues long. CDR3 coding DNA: TGTACCAGCAGTTTAATCTCTAATAATTCACCCCTCCACTTT. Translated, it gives CTSSLISNNSPLHF.

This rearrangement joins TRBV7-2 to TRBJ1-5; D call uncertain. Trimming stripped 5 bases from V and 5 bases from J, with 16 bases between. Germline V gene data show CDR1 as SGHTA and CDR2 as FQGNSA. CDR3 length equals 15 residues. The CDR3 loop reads CASSPRGPTHQPQHF. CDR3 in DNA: TGTGCCAGCAGCCCCCGAGGACCGACTCATCAGCCCCAGCATTTT.

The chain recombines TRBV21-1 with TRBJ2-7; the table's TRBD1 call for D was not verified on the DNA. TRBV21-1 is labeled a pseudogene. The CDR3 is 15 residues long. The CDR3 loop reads CASSPRGTEFYEQYF. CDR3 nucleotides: TGTGCCAGCAGCCCCCGGGGTACCGAGTTCTACGAGCAGTACTTC.

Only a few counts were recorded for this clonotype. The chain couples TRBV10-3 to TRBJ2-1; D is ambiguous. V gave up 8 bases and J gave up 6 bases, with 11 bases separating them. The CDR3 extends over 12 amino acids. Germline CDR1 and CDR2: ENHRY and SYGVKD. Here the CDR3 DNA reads TGTGCCATCTTAGTCCCTCCCAATGAGCAGTTCTTC. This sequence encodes CAILVPPNEQFF.